This T cell receptor beta chain stems from a study of Tregs in tolerant kidney transplant recipients. Study-wide findings and caveats: The most relevant donor-specific Treg TCRbeta repertoire apparently came from expansion with activated donor B cells. In tolerant patients, donor-specific Tregs outgrew total Tregs, suggesting antigen-driven expansion.

The protocol was immunoSEQ multiplex PCR, while the TCRdb copy is restricted to in-frame clones and leaves out a portion. Of about 69,000 clones listed, about 89% were seen once; the top ten hold approximately 0.36%. CD4+CD25+CD127- Tregs, CD4+CD25- non-Tregs, CD4 and CD8 cells were sorted. This clone was picked up one time. The antigen is not known. The CDR3 extends over 16 amino acids. V was trimmed by 0 bases and J by 4 bases, leaving 16 bases between them. Per germline, CDR1 MNHNS and CDR2 SASEGT. The chain joins TRBV6-1 to TRBJ2-7, with TRBD2 as a possible D gene (5 bases). The input for sequencing was CD4+ T cells from blood, taken before the transplant. The receptor's source is a human donor who received a combined kidney and bone marrow transplant. In DNA, the CDR3 is TGTGCCAGCAGTGAAGCCTACGTGTCGGGGAGATACGAGCAGTACTTC. Its protein is CASSEAYVSGRYEQYF.